This T cell receptor beta chain came from a study of blood T cell repertoires in COVID-19. Background on the study: COVID-19 samples collected from the United States, Italy and Spain covered acute and convalescent phases. In each case, the material was cDNA or gDNA derived from T cells, B-cell-depleted T cells, or PBMCs.

The data were produced by immunoSEQ multiplex PCR, yet TCRdb's version contains in-frame clones alone and is incomplete. The repertoire has 80,000 to 90,000 clones, over 75% of them found once; the top ten carry about 2%. The V gene end was trimmed by 4 bases and the J gene end by 4 bases; junction bases not matched to a gene: 7. The CDR3 covers 16 residues. CDR1 SGHTA and CDR2 FQGTGA come from the germline V gene. The chain uses TRBV7-3 and TRBJ2-2; 9 positions match TRBD2. The material sequenced was peripheral blood. This TCR was sampled from a woman in her 70s with acute or convalescent COVID-19. This chain's CDR3 is CASSSHLAGFTGELFF. DNA for the CDR3: TGTGCCAGCAGCTCCCATCTAGCGGGGTTCACCGGGGAGCTGTTTTTT.